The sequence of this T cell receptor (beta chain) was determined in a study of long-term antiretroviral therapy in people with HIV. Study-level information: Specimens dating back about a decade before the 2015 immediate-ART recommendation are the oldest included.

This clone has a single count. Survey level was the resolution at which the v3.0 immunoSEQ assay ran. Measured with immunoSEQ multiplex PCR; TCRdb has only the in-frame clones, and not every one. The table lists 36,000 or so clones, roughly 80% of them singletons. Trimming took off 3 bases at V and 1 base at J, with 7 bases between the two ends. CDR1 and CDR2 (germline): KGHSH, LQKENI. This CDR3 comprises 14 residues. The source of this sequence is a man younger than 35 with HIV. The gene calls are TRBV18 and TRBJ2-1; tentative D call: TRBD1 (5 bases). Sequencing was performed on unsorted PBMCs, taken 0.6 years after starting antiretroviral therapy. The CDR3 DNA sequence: TGTGCCAGCTCACCTTCAGGGTCCTACAATGAGCAGTTCTTC. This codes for CASSPSGSYNEQFF.